This is a list of T cell receptor beta chains from one sample in a study of cytomegalovirus exposure and HLA in healthy donors. Method: immunoSEQ multiplex PCR; TCRdb's copy keeps in-frame clones and lacks some. Of 130,000 to 150,000 clones listed, approximately 74% are singletons. The sample taken for sequencing was PBMCs. These receptors were taken from a man between 18 and 29 years old in good health and CMV-seropositive. The CDR3 runs from the conserved cysteine through the conserved F or W. The order of the fields is V gene, J gene, CDR3 protein.

V: TRBV9
J: NA
CDR3: CASSLGQGAYEQYF

V: TRBV6-6
J: TRBJ2-7
CDR3: CASSWAPDRSYEQYF

V: TRBV4-3
J: TRBJ2-1
CDR3: CASSQVDSSYNEQFF

V: TRBV18
J: TRBJ2-5
CDR3: CASSPAGVETQYF

V: TRBV5-4
J: TRBJ2-7
CDR3: CASSLVASGRYEQYF

V: TRBV4-1
J: TRBJ1-5
CDR3: CASSQGGIQPQHF

V: TRBV9
J: TRBJ1-1
CDR3: CASSVGTGWGHTIKAFF

V: TRBV18
J: TRBJ1-2
CDR3: CASSTGNVANYGYTF

V: TRBV6-6
J: TRBJ1-1
CDR3: CASRKWTGGMNTEAFF

V: TRBV5-1
J: TRBJ1-2
CDR3: CASSLDVQGAIYGYTF

V: TRBV27
J: TRBJ2-3
CDR3: CASSSARLGTGTVGWEYF

V: TRBV7-9
J: TRBJ1-4
CDR3: CASSSRTGGFNATNEKLFF

V: TRBV7-2
J: TRBJ1-4
CDR3: CASSLRWGDEKLFF

V: TRBV28
J: TRBJ1-1
CDR3: CASSLFPGAGGLMNTEAFF

V: TRBV7-2
J: TRBJ2-1
CDR3: CASSLVFLADSSYNEQFF

V: TRBV28
J: TRBJ2-7
CDR3: CASTMPRTGTYEQYF

V: TRBV7-2
J: TRBJ2-1
CDR3: CASSFRERTYNEQFF

V: TRBV5-1
J: TRBJ2-5
CDR3: CASSLLGGPETQYF

V: TRBV13
J: TRBJ1-2
CDR3: CASSFQGTNYGYTF

V: TRBV5-6
J: TRBJ1-6
CDR3: CASSTSWTGIYNSPLHF

V: TRBV9
J: TRBJ1-2
CDR3: CASSVGGHYGYTF

V: TRBV6-5
J: TRBJ1-1
CDR3: CASSYSIRGVTEAFF

V: TRBV5-1
J: TRBJ2-2
CDR3: CASSLAKTSGNTGELFF

V: TRBV14
J: TRBJ2-1
CDR3: CASSRGTSGKYNEQFF

V: TRBV19
J: TRBJ2-7
CDR3: CASSIPTGNSYEQYF

V: TRBV6-5
J: TRBJ1-1
CDR3: CASSLGTGWNTEAFF

V: TRBV28
J: TRBJ2-7
CDR3: CASTPFPFTYEQYF

V: TRBV7-6
J: TRBJ2-5
CDR3: CASRPLAEETQYF

V: TRBV5-1
J: TRBJ2-7
CDR3: CASSSTRDYEQYF